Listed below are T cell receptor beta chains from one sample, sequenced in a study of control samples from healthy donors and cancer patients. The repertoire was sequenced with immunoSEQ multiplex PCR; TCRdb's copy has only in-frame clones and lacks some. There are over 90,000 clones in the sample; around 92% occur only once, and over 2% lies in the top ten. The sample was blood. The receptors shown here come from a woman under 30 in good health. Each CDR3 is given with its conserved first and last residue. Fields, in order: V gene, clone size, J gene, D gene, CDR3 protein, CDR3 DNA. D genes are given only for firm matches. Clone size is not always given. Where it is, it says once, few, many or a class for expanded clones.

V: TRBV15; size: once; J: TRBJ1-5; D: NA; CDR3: CATSRGGSRTNQPQHF; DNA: TGTGCCACCAGCAGAGGGGGCAGCAGGACCAATCAGCCCCAGCATTTT
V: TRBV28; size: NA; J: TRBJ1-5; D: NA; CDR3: CASSFGGSNQPQHF; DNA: TGTGCCAGCAGTTTTGGGGGGAGCAATCAGCCCCAGCATTTT
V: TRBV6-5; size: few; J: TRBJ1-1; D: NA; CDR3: CASRSGFIDTEAFF; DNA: TGTGCCAGCAGATCGGGGTTCATCGACACTGAAGCTTTCTTT
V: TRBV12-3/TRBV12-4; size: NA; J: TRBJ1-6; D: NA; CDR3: CASSPRLESPLHF; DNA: TGTGCCAGCAGTCCCCGACTAGAATCACCCCTCCACTTT
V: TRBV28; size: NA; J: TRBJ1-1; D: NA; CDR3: CASSFTGNTEAFF; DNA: TGTGCCAGCAGCTTCACAGGGAACACTGAAGCTTTCTTT
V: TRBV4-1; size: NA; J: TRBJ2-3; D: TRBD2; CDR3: CASSPTGAGGPGGTDTQYF; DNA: TGCGCCAGCAGCCCCACGGGGGCGGGGGGGCCGGGAGGAACAGATACGCAGTATTTT
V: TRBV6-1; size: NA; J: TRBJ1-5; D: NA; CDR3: CASSEGTNAGNQPQHF; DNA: TGTGCCAGCAGTGAAGGGACCAATGCGGGCAATCAGCCCCAGCATTTT
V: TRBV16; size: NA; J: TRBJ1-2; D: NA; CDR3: CASSQIDRGAYGYTF; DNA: TGTGCCAGCAGCCAAATCGACCGGGGGGCTTATGGCTACACCTTC
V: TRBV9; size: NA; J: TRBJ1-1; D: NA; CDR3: CASSVASGAGVGGTEAFF; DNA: TGTGCCAGCAGCGTAGCAAGTGGGGCAGGGGTTGGTGGCACTGAAGCTTTCTTT
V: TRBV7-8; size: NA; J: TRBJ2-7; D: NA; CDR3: CASSSGRQVPGEQYF; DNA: TGTGCCAGCAGCTCAGGTAGACAGGTCCCTGGGGAGCAGTACTTC
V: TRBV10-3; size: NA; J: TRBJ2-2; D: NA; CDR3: CAPSAEAGELFF; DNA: TGTGCCCCCTCGGCCGAGGCCGGGGAGCTGTTTTTT
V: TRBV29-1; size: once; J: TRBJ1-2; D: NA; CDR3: CSVEELGRSGYGYTF; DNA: TGCAGCGTTGAAGAGTTAGGCAGGTCGGGCTATGGCTACACCTTC
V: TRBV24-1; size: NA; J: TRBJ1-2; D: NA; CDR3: CATRGTDGYTF; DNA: TGTGCCACCAGAGGGACGGATGGCTACACCTTC
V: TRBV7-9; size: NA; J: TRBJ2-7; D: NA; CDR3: CASSPPPRQALYEQYF; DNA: TGTGCCAGCAGCCCCCCCCCTCGACAGGCCCTTTACGAGCAGTACTTC
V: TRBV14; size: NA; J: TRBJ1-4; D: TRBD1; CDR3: CASSQGQGGDEKLFF; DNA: TGTGCCAGCAGCCAAGGACAGGGTGGTGATGAAAAACTGTTTTTT
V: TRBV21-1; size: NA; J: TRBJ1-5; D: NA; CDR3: CASSFPPPSGIYSNQPQHF; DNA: TGTGCCAGCAGCTTCCCCCCGCCCTCCGGCATTTATAGCAATCAGCCCCAGCATTTT
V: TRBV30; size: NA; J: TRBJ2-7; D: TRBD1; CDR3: CAWKGGQGSYEQYF; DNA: TGTGCCTGGAAGGGGGGACAGGGGTCCTACGAGCAGTACTTC
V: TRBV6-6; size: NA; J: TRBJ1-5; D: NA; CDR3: CASSYLEGGNQPQHF; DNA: TGTGCCAGCAGTTACTTGGAGGGAGGCAATCAGCCCCAGCATTTT
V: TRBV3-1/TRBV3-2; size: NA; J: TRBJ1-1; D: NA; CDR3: CASSLRGRSDTEAFF; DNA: TGTGCCAGCAGCCTAAGGGGAAGGTCGGACACTGAAGCTTTCTTT
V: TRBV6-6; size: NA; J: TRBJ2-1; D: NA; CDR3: CATLKGQGNEQFF; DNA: TGTGCCACCCTAAAGGGTCAGGGCAATGAGCAGTTCTTC
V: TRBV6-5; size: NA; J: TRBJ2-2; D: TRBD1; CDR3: CASSFNRDRVTGELFF; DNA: TGTGCCAGCAGTTTTAACCGGGACAGGGTCACCGGGGAGCTGTTTTTT
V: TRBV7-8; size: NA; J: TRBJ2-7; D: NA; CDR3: CASSLAGNGPYEQYF; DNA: TGTGCCAGCAGCTTAGCTGGGAATGGCCCCTACGAGCAGTACTTC
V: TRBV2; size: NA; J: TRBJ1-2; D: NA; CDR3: CASSDVAVYGYTF; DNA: TGTGCCAGCAGTGATGTGGCGGTTTATGGCTACACCTTC
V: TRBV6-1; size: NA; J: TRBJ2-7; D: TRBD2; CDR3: CASSVPTLAGGSYEQYF; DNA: TGTGCCAGCAGTGTACCCACTTTAGCGGGGGGGTCCTACGAGCAGTACTTC
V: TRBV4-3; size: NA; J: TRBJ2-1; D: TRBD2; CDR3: CASSQDRAGLALYNEQFF; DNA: TGCGCCAGCAGCCAAGATCGGGCGGGACTAGCGTTGTACAATGAGCAGTTCTTC
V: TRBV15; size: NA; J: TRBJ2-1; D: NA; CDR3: CATSRDRPRHNEQFF; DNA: TGTGCCACCAGCAGAGATCGACCCCGCCACAATGAGCAGTTCTTC
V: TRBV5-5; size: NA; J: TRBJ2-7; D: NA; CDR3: CASTYGVAGEQYF; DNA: TGTGCCAGCACGTATGGGGTGGCGGGAGAGCAGTACTTC
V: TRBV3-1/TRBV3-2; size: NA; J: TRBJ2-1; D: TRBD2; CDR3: CASSQGGRAYNEQFF; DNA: TGTGCCAGCAGCCAAGGAGGGAGGGCCTACAATGAGCAGTTCTTC